These T cell receptor beta chains were read from a single sample in a study of CD4 T cells in relation to SARS-CoV-2 and coronaviruses. These receptors lack a known antigen. Sequencing was performed with immunoSEQ multiplex PCR; in TCRdb, only in-frame clones are kept and a portion is missing. Of approximately 43,000 clones listed, 84% were seen once; the top ten hold around 1.2%. Sequencing used naive CD4+ T cells from PBMCs, cultured in vitro. These receptors were obtained from an adult with COVID-19. Each CDR3 is given with its conserved first and last residue. The D gene is left open where the match is weak. Some rows mark clone size as missing; the rest say once, few, many or name a class of expanded clone.

d_call j_call clone_size v_call cdr3_aa cdr3_nt
. TRBJ1-4 . TRBV28 CASSLYWQGNEKLFF TGTGCCAGCAGTTTATATTGGCAGGGTAATGAAAAACTGTTTTTT
. TRBJ1-5 . TRBV2 CASSRHGYSNQPQHF TGTGCCAGCAGCCGACACGGGTATAGCAATCAGCCCCAGCATTTT
TRBD1 TRBJ2-2 once TRBV19 CASREDRGVNTGELFF TGTGCCAGTAGGGAGGACAGGGGAGTGAACACCGGGGAGCTGTTTTTT
. TRBJ2-5 . TRBV2 CASSVLEAETQYF TGTGCCAGCAGTGTGCTAGAGGCAGAGACCCAGTACTTC
. TRBJ1-2 . TRBV3-1/TRBV3-2 CASSLQGRGYTF TGTGCCAGCAGTTTACAGGGACGGGGCTACACCTTC
. TRBJ2-1 . TRBV7-9 CASMVGAYNEQFF TGTGCCAGCATGGTGGGAGCCTACAATGAGCAGTTCTTC
. TRBJ2-1 . TRBV6-5 CASTEDGRVYNEQFF TGTGCCAGCACCGAGGACGGGAGAGTGTACAATGAGCAGTTCTTC
TRBD1 TRBJ1-2 . TRBV27 CASSSRQGGNYGYTF TGTGCCAGCAGTTCCAGACAGGGCGGGAACTATGGCTACACCTTC
. TRBJ1-2 . TRBV13 CASSLRTDPIVYGYTF TGTGCCAGCAGCTTACGTACCGACCCTATAGTCTATGGCTACACCTTC
TRBD1 TRBJ1-6 . TRBV12-5 CASGLVSGDRANSPLHF TGTGCTAGTGGTTTGGTATCCGGGGACAGGGCAAATTCACCCCTCCACTTT
TRBD2 TRBJ2-1 . TRBV7-3 CASSLGTSGYAHEQFF TGTGCCAGCAGCTTAGGGACTAGCGGGTACGCTCATGAGCAGTTCTTC
TRBD2 TRBJ2-1 once TRBV5-1 CASSLLAGVNNEQFF TGCGCCAGCAGCTTGTTAGCGGGAGTGAACAATGAGCAGTTCTTC
. TRBJ1-1 . TRBV5-4 CASSPQENTEAFF TGTGCCAGCAGCCCCCAGGAGAACACTGAAGCTTTCTTT
. TRBJ2-5 few TRBV3-1/TRBV3-2 CASSQRGEETQYF TGTGCCAGCAGCCAACGGGGAGAAGAGACCCAGTACTTC
. TRBJ2-5 . TRBV6-1 CASSETTQETQYF TGTGCCAGCAGTGAAACGACCCAAGAGACCCAGTACTTC
TRBD2 TRBJ2-1 . TRBV6-5 CASSYGLAGVNEQFF TGTGCCAGCAGTTACGGACTAGCGGGAGTCAATGAGCAGTTCTTC
TRBD2 TRBJ2-1 . TRBV7-3 CASSSNTGTSGTYNEQFF TGTGCCAGCAGCTCCAACACCGGGACTAGCGGGACCTACAATGAGCAGTTCTTC